Below, one TCR beta chain is given with its context. The antigen remains unidentified. The V gene's germline CDR1 is SGHAT and CDR2 FQNNGV. CDR3 length equals 16 residues. Germline trimming cut 5 bases from V and 6 bases from J; bases unmatched to any gene: 14. Sequencing used immunoSEQ multiplex PCR; TCRdb keeps in-frame clones, though not all of them. Of more than 7,500 clones in the sample, around 85% are singletons; the top ten hold around 4%. The data derive from a study of cytotoxic CD8 clonotypes in ibrutinib-treated CLL. About the study: Responses: around 24 partial, 2 complete; after median around 64 months, about 15 stayed remitted, around twelve progressed.

Notes on the study in general: Different sampling times were used for sustained-remission and progressing patients. Private clonotypes, not public ones, expanded at ibrutinib response. Baseline clonality, above age-matched healthy donor levels, tracked circulating CD8+ T-cell counts.

The source material was PBMCs, sampled before ibrutinib treatment. The receptor was derived from a human donor with chronic lymphocytic leukemia. The chain uses TRBV11-2 and TRBJ2-7; 9 positions match TRBD1. The CDR3 bases are TGTGCCAGCAGCATAACAGGGGGCAGGACCCGAGCCGAGCAGTACTTC. It translates to CASSITGGRTRAEQYF.